What follows is one T cell receptor (beta chain) and its context. Its target is not known. The data derive from a study of T cells in Graves' hyperthyroidism and ophthalmopathy. Findings and limits, study-wide: A 13 V-J signature model discriminated ophthalmopathy versus stable hyperthyroidism. Researchers found most expanded thyroid clonotypes above 0.001 in blood as well.

Trimming left V 6 bases short and J 1 base short, with 10 bases between. This CDR3 is 12 amino acids long. Germline CDR1 is DFQATT and CDR2 is SNEGSKA (reference sequence). Researchers took RNA transcripts and amplified the TCR beta CDR3 regions from them. First-round RT-PCR with HTBI primers amplified the TCR CDR3 region. TCRdb independently ran MiXCR on the multiplex PCR reads; one entry per CDR3 protein. The table lists about 270,000 distinct CDR3 sequences, roughly a quarter of them singletons. Disease lasting under 3 months, a NOSPECS grade of at least 4, and a Clinical Activity Score of at least 3 were features of the ophthalmopathy patients. Clinical symptoms, serum thyroxine and TRAb, thyroid ultrasound and orbital computed tomography together formed the diagnostic basis.

Sequencing used blood. This chain uses TRBV20-1 with TRBJ2-7, with D unresolved. The receptor comes from a woman in her forties with Graves' ophthalmopathy. CDR3 loop: CSASHTSYEQYF. CDR3 coding DNA: TGCAGTGCCTCTCATACGTCCTACGAGCAGTACTTC.